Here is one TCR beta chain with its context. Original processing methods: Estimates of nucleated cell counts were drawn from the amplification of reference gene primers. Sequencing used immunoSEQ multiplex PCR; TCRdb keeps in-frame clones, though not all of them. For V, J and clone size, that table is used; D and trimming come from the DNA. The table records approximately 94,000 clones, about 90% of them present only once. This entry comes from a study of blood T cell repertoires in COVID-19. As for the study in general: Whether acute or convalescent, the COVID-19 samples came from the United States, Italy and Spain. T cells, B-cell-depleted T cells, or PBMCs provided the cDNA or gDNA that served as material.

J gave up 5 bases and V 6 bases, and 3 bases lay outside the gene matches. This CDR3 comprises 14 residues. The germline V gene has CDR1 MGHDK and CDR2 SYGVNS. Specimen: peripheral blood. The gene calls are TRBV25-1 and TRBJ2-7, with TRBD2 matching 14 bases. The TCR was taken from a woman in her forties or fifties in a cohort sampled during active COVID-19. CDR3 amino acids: CASRTSGGADEQYF. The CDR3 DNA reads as TGTGCCAGCAGGACTAGCGGGGGGGCCGACGAGCAGTACTTC.